Included here is one TCR beta chain sequence, with context. Its target is not known. Each CDR3 protein gets one entry in TCRdb, which reprocessed the 5' RACE reads and gives no DNA. The sample includes about 260,000 distinct CDR3 sequences. The CDR3 has 14 residues. Germline CDR1 DFQATT, CDR2 SNEGSKA (reference sequence). The data derive from a study of T cells expressing NK-cell markers. Study conclusions and caveats: These clonotypes also led the CD3+CD56-NKG2C+ fraction in a few donors.

The receptor was derived from a man between 18 and 29 years old in good health. Sample: blood T cells: a sorted CD56 or NKG2C T cell subset, CD4+ or CD8+ T cells, or bulk PBMC T cells (not recorded which). The chain combines TRBV20-1 with TRBJ2-1; as DNA is missing, the TRBD2 call by TCRdb cannot be tested. CDR3 in amino acids: CSARDPISGAGEFF.